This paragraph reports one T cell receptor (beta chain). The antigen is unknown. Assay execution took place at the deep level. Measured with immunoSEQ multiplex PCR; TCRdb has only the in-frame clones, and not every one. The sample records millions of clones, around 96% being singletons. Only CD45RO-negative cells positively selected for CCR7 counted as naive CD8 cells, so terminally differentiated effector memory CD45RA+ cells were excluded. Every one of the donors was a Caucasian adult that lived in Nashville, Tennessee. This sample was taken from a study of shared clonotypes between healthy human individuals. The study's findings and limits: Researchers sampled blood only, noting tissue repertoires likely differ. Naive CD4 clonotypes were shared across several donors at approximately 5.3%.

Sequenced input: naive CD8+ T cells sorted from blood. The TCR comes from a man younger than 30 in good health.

The CDR3, as DNA: TGTGCCAGCAGCCCCCAGCGGACTAGCGGATACTACGAGCAGTACTTC. Translation gives CASSPQRTSGYYEQYF. The chain is built from TRBV14 and TRBJ2-7; 10 bases line up with TRBD2. V was pared by 4 bases and J by 3 bases, with 9 bases of the junction left unmatched. CDR3 size: 16 residues. Looked up from germline, CDR1 is SGHDN and CDR2 is FVKESK. Full variable domain (missing parts from reference TRBV14 and TRBJ2-7): EAGVTQFPSHSVIEKGQTVTLRCDPISGHDNLYWYRRVMGKEIKFLLHFVKESKQDESGMPNNRFLAERTGGTYSTLKVQPAELEDSGVYFCASSPQRTSGYYEQYFGPGTRLTVT.